Shown below are 6 T cell receptor beta chains from a single sample sequenced in a study of blood T cell repertoires in COVID-19. Assay used: immunoSEQ multiplex PCR; TCRdb lists only in-frame clones, some missing. The data hold nearly 300,000 clones, with 70% to 85% observed a single time. Sequencing was carried out using peripheral blood. These TCRs come from a human donor with COVID-19, enrolled during active disease. The donor label of this sample is uncertain.

CDR3 sequence reads: CASSLGFGGRALETQYF. The CDR3 DNA reads TGTGCCAGCAGCTTAGGGTTCGGGGGGAGGGCCTTGGAGACCCAGTACTTC. The chain uses TRBV11-2 and TRBJ2-5, with 7 bases identical to TRBD2. Trimming at V came to 1 base and at J to 5 bases, leaving 13 bases not matched to a gene. The CDR3 is made up of 17 amino acids. Germline V lookup: CDR1 SGHAT, CDR2 FQNNGV.

V gene TRBV27 combines with J gene TRBJ2-7; perhaps TRBD1 as D (6 bases). Germline values: CDR1 MNHEY, CDR2 SMNVEV (reference sequence). Trimming cost V 6 bases and J 4 bases, with 16 bases left between them. The CDR3 has 14 residues. The CDR3 DNA reads as TGTGCCAGCAGGGGAACAGGGATTGGGTACGAGCAGTACTTC. It yields the protein CASRGTGIGYEQYF.

This chain links TRBV14 with TRBJ1-1; 8 bases match TRBD1. Germline V lookup: CDR1 SGHDN, CDR2 FVKESK. The CDR3 has 17 residues. The ends lost 6 bases at V and 0 bases at J; junction bases unmatched: 12. CDR3 sequence reads: CASSRYHRGELNTEAFF. CDR3 DNA: TGTGCCAGCAGTCGATATCACAGGGGGGAGCTGAACACTGAAGCTTTCTTT.

The genes are TRBV28 and TRBJ1-6, with D perhaps matching TRBD1 (5 bases). This CDR3 contains 14 residues. V lost 3 bases to trimming and J lost 8 bases, with 11 bases between them. Germline V gene sequence: CDR1 MDHEN, CDR2 SYDVKM. In DNA form, the CDR3 reads TGTGCCAGCAGTTTGGGGCAGGGCCATTCACCCCTCCACTTT. This translates into CASSLGQGHSPLHF.

This chain links TRBV9 with TRBJ1-1; 7 positions match TRBD1. V lost 3 bases, J lost 5 bases, and 7 bases stayed unmatched. The CDR3 totals 14 residues. The germline CDR1 and CDR2 sequences are SGDLS and YYNGEE. CDR3 sequence: CASSARDSSTEAFF. Here the CDR3 DNA reads TGTGCCAGCAGCGCCCGGGACAGTTCAACTGAAGCTTTCTTT. Full variable domain (remainder filled in from reference TRBV9 and TRBJ1-1): DSGVTQTPKHLITATGQRVTLRCSPRSGDLSVYWYQQSLDQGLQFLIQYYNGEERAKGNILERFSAQQFPDLHSELNLSSLELGDSALYFCASSARDSSTEAFFGQGTRLTVV.

V is TRBV7-2 and J is TRBJ2-1, with 11 bases fitting TRBD2. Germline assignment: CDR1 SGHTA and CDR2 FQGNSA. The CDR3 totals 16 residues. J was trimmed by 3 bases and V by 1 base; bases with no gene match: 2. The CDR3 nucleotides read TGTGCCAGCAGCTTAGTTGGGACTAGCGGCTACAATGAGCAGTTCTTC. This sequence encodes CASSLVGTSGYNEQFF.